The clone carrying this T cell receptor beta chain was detected ten times or more. The antigen is unknown. This sample is drawn from a study of breast tumors, draining lymph nodes, adjacent tissues. General study points: Tumors had less TCR diversity than lymph nodes, more than nontumor tissue. Tumor and nontumor repertoires were significantly more similar in luminal-like than in basal-like breast cancer. Data fit most tumor T cells coming from lymph node, expanding in tumor. Data only fit, rather than demonstrated, lymph node origin of most tumor T cells.

Per the germline V gene, CDR1 is ENHRY and CDR2 is SYGVKD. The CDR3 is made up of 18 amino acids. J lost 0 bases, V lost 2 bases, and 2 bases had no gene match. Each CDR3 protein gets one entry after TCRdb re-called the multiplex PCR reads with MiXCR. The data show roughly 15,000 distinct CDR3 sequences, with roughly 50% seen just once and approximately 30% held by the top ten. The chain combines TRBV10-3 with TRBJ2-3; 16 bases match TRBD2. The TCR comes from a female donor with breast cancer. Some clones in this sample may be carry-over from other donors' samples. The source material was tumor-adjacent breast tissue. In nucleotides, the CDR3 is TGTGCCATCAGTGAGACGGGACTAGCGGGAGGGAGCACAGATACGCAGTATTTT. This codes for CAISETGLAGGSTDTQYF.